The 25 T cell receptor beta chains below were found in one sample sequenced in a study of shared clonotypes between healthy human individuals. The data were produced by immunoSEQ multiplex PCR, yet TCRdb's version contains in-frame clones alone and is incomplete. The repertoire holds roughly 2.2 million clones, with less than 95% as singletons. Sequencing input: naive CD4+ T cells from PBMCs. The subset was: CD45RA+ positively selected. These receptors were taken from a man aged 18 to 35 in good health. Some clones in this sample may be carry-over from other donors' samples.

This chain joins TRBV7-2 and TRBJ2-7, with D perhaps TRBD1 or TRBD2 (5 bases each). Trimming left V 5 bases short and J 0 bases short, with 11 bases between. CDR3 size: 14 residues. The germline gives CDR1 SGHTA, CDR2 FQGNSA. The CDR3 sequence: CASSGDRSSYEQYF. As DNA, the CDR3 is TGTGCCAGCAGCGGGGACCGGAGCTCCTACGAGCAGTACTTC.

The chain combines TRBV5-1 with TRBJ2-5, with 7 bases identical to TRBD1. Germline V gene sequence: CDR1 SGHRS, CDR2 YFSETQ. The V segment lost 4 bases and the J segment 5 bases; nucleotides outside the gene matches: 11. This CDR3 is built from 15 residues. The chain's CDR3 is CASSPKLDRAETQYF. Written as DNA, the CDR3 is TGCGCCAGCAGCCCTAAATTAGACAGGGCGGAGACCCAGTACTTC.

This chain uses TRBV10-2 with TRBJ2-1; 8 positions agree with TRBD2. CDR3 size: 15 residues. Germline V gene lookup returns CDR1 WSHSY and CDR2 SAAADI. V lost 1 base to trimming and J lost 8 bases; unmatched junction nucleotides: 7. CDR3 nucleotides: TGCGCCAGCAGTGAGTTTGCTCGGGGGGGTGATGAGCAGTTCTTC. Amino acid sequence: CASSEFARGGDEQFF.

This clone was seen just once. The gene calls are TRBV10-3 and TRBJ1-2, with 8 bases fitting TRBD1. This CDR3 is built from 14 residues. Losses at the gene ends were 3 bases for V and 5 bases for J; bases not matched to a gene: 5. The germline gives CDR1 ENHRY, CDR2 SYGVKD. Written as DNA, the CDR3 is TGTGCCATCAGTGACGTGGACAGGGCGTATGGCTACACCTTC. Encoded protein: CAISDVDRAYGYTF.

The CDR3 reads CASSPRVAGGWNEQFF. DNA of the CDR3: TGTGCCAGCAGCCCCCGGGTAGCGGGAGGGTGGAATGAGCAGTTCTTC. V gene TRBV7-3 combines with J gene TRBJ2-1, with 11 bases lining up with TRBD2. This CDR3 comprises 16 residues. J was trimmed by 7 bases and V by 5 bases; bases with no gene match: 10. Germline V gives CDR1 SGHTA, CDR2 FQGTGA.

A note on this clone: This sample also contains other DNA sequences that code for the same CDR3. V is TRBV7-9 and J is TRBJ1-2; weak D call: TRBD1 (5 bases). V gave up 1 base and J gave up 8 bases, with 8 bases separating them. Looked up from germline, CDR1 is SEHNR and CDR2 is FQNEAQ (reference sequence). The CDR3 is made up of 12 amino acids. The chain's CDR3 is CASSLGGDGYTF. CDR3 coding DNA: TGTGCCAGCAGCTTAGGAGGGGACGGCTACACCTTC.

This chain uses TRBV5-1 with TRBJ1-4; 10 bases are shared with TRBD1. Trimming took 3 bases from V and 7 from J; bases not matched to a gene: 6. In germline, CDR1 is SGHRS, CDR2 YFSETQ. The CDR3 is 15 amino acids. The CDR3: CASSSAGTGAEKLFF. The CDR3 DNA is TGCGCCAGCAGCTCGGCCGGGACAGGGGCTGAAAAACTGTTTTTT.

The J gene is TRBJ2-5, the V gene TRBV28; maybe TRBD2 (6 bases). The DNA end is a closer match to TRBJ2-7, so the J assignment may be wrong. This CDR3 contains 15 residues. Germline-derived CDR1 and CDR2 are MDHEN and SYDVKM. The CDR3 region has the DNA TGTGCCAGCGGGGCGAGTGGGGGGACCTTCTACGAGCAGTACTTC. Translated, it gives CASGASGGTFYEQYF.

The V and J genes are TRBV28 and TRBJ1-2; D not resolved. V was pared by 4 bases and J by 3 bases, with 12 bases between. CDR1 is MDHEN and CDR2 is SYDVKM in the germline V gene. The CDR3 consists of 14 residues. The CDR3 sequence is CASSSSAAYYGYTF. CDR3 in DNA: TGTGCCAGCAGTTCCTCCGCGGCTTACTATGGCTACACCTTC.

The chain uses TRBV10-3 and TRBJ2-3, with D hard to call. CDR3 length equals 13 residues. The germline V gene has CDR1 ENHRY and CDR2 SYGVKD. Trimming cost V 10 bases and J 3 bases, with 14 bases left between them. CDR3 loop: CASAPFATDTQYF. The CDR3 coding sequence is TGTGCCAGCGCCCCTTTTGCTACAGATACGCAGTATTTT.

The chain has TRBV25-1 and TRBJ1-6, with D possibly being TRBD1 (5 bases). Between the trimmed V and J ends, which lost 1 base and 5 bases, there was a span of 12 bases. CDR3 length equals 16 residues. The V gene's germline CDR1 is MGHDK and CDR2 SYGVNS. The CDR3 DNA reads as TGTGCCAGCAGTGAATCCGGGAGGGGAGATAATTCACCCCTCCACTTT. Translating gives CASSESGRGDNSPLHF. The whole variable domain, remainder taken from reference TRBV25-1 and TRBJ1-6, is EADIYQTPRYLVIGTGKKITLECSQTMGHDKMYWYQQDPGMELHLIHYSYGVNSTEKGDLSSESTVSRIRTEHFPLTLESARPSHTSQYLCASSESGRGDNSPLHFGNGTRLTVT.

The J gene is TRBJ2-1, the V gene TRBV6-6; 7 nucleotides match TRBD2. CDR3 length equals 15 residues. Germline CDR1 and CDR2: MNHNY and SVGAGI (reference sequence). The J segment lost 6 bases and the V segment lost 5 bases, leaving 10 bases of the junction unmatched. The CDR3 region is CASSPSRRESNEQFF. CDR3 nucleotides: TGTGCCAGCAGTCCCTCTAGGCGGGAGAGCAATGAGCAGTTCTTC.

The chain employs TRBV18 and TRBJ1-2, with TRBD1 matching over 7 bases. V lost 6 bases, J lost 0 bases, and 1 base stayed unmatched. The CDR3 is 13 amino acids. CDR1 and CDR2 (germline): KGHSH, LQKENI. The DNA of the CDR3 is TGTGCCAGCTCCGGACAGGCTAACTATGGCTACACCTTC. Translating it yields CASSGQANYGYTF.

This chain uses TRBV11-2 with TRBJ2-5; D might be TRBD1 or TRBD2, each matching 6 bases. Germline lookup yields CDR1 SGHAT and CDR2 FQNNGV. The CDR3 sequence is 14 residues long. V was pared by 6 bases and J by 7 bases, with 18 bases between. Here the CDR3 reads CASRPIGGTLTQYF. CDR3 sequence (DNA): TGTGCCAGCAGACCCATAGGGGGGACTCTGACCCAGTACTTC.

The rearrangement joins TRBV23-1 to TRBJ2-7, with unresolved D. TRBV23-1 belongs to the ORF category, with a function that is uncertain. The germline V and J ends were trimmed by 4 bases and 6 bases, with 16 bases remaining between them. The CDR3 runs to 14 residues. The CDR3 spells CASSPDTPVVEQYF. In DNA form, the CDR3 reads TGCGCCAGCAGTCCCGATACCCCCGTAGTCGAGCAGTACTTC.

The rearrangement uses TRBV2 and TRBJ1-2; no reliable D call. The CDR3 is 12 amino acids. Trimming cost V 9 bases and J 4 bases, with 12 bases left between them. The V gene's germline CDR1 is SNHLY and CDR2 FYNNEI. The CDR3 coding sequence is TGTGCCAGTTCAAACGACGGCTATGGCTACACCTTC. Its protein is CASSNDGYGYTF.

This sequence joins TRBV29-1 and TRBJ2-3; 8 bases agree with TRBD1. V lost 6 bases and J lost 3; bases outside the gene matches: 8. The CDR3 is 14 residues long. Germline V gene lookup returns CDR1 SQVTM and CDR2 ANQGSEA. The CDR3 loop is CSVWSGGATDTQYF. In DNA form, the CDR3 reads TGCAGCGTCTGGTCAGGGGGCGCGACAGATACGCAGTATTTT.

The chain couples TRBV6-5 to TRBJ2-7; tentatively, D is TRBD1 or TRBD2 (5 bases each). The CDR3 sequence is 11 residues long. Germline-derived CDR1 and CDR2 are MNHEY and SVGAGI. Trimming took 0 bases from V and 12 from J, leaving 9 bases between them. The CDR3 loop is CASSYSGTVYF. In nucleotides, the CDR3 is TGTGCCAGCAGTTACTCGGGGACCGTGTACTTC.

This clone has a handful of counts. V gene TRBV28 combines with J gene TRBJ1-1; 7 bases map to TRBD1. This CDR3 has 14 amino acids. The trim removed 5 bases at V and 1 base at J, leaving 4 bases unmatched. In germline, CDR1 is MDHEN, CDR2 SYDVKM. CDR3 DNA: TGTGCCAGCAGTACAGGGGACTCGAACACTGAAGCTTTCTTT. Amino acid sequence: CASSTGDSNTEAFF.

The rearrangement links TRBV18 to TRBJ2-1; D gene uncertain. The germline gives CDR1 KGHSH, CDR2 LQKENI. The CDR3 spans 17 residues. V dropped 2 bases and J dropped 5 bases, with 19 bases sitting between them. CDR3 in amino acids: CASSPNRTAYQHNEQFF. The CDR3 DNA sequence: TGTGCCAGCTCACCAAATAGGACCGCCTACCAGCACAATGAGCAGTTCTTC.

The rearrangement links TRBV11-2 to TRBJ2-6; unclear D gene. The CDR3 runs to 14 residues. V was pared by 4 bases and J by 2 bases, with 6 bases between. Germline lookup yields CDR1 SGHAT and CDR2 FQNNGV. CDR3: CASSSAAGANVLTF. The CDR3 DNA follows: TGTGCCAGCAGCTCCGCTGCTGGGGCCAACGTCCTGACTTTC.

This rearrangement joins TRBV5-4 to TRBJ2-1; D gene uncertain. V was trimmed by 0 bases and J by 7 bases, leaving 8 bases between them. The CDR3 contains 13 residues. Germline CDR1 and CDR2: SGHNT and YYREEE (reference sequence). CDR3 loop: CASSLGRWNEQFF. The CDR3 DNA sequence: TGTGCCAGCAGCTTGGGCCGCTGGAATGAGCAGTTCTTC. The full variable domain, its missing parts supplied by reference TRBV5-4 and TRBJ2-1, is ETGVTQSPTHLIKTRGQQVTLRCSSQSGHNTVSWYQQALGQGPQFIFQYYREEENGRGNFPPRFSGLQFPNYSSELNVNALELDDSALYLCASSLGRWNEQFFGPGTRLTVL.

The chain links TRBV6-5 to TRBJ2-5, with TRBD1 matching over 12 bases. The CDR3 has 16 residues. Trimming took 0 bases from V and 6 from J; bases not matched to a gene: 5. From germline, CDR1 is MNHEY and CDR2 SVGAGI. The DNA for the CDR3 is TGTGCCAGCAGTTACTCCGGGACAGGGGGCTGGAAGACCCAGTACTTC. Its protein is CASSYSGTGGWKTQYF.

V usage is TRBV28 and J usage is TRBJ1-1, with D possibly being TRBD1 (6 bases). CDR1 is MDHEN, CDR2 SYDVKM, per germline. Trimming cost V 8 bases and J 0 bases, with 13 bases left between them. This CDR3 contains 14 residues. The CDR3, as DNA: TGTGCCAGCGGGGGCGTATGGATGAACACTGAAGCTTTCTTT. Translation: CASGGVWMNTEAFF.

The chain combines TRBV27 with TRBJ1-5; unclear D gene. The germline V gene has CDR1 MNHEY and CDR2 SMNVEV (reference sequence). V was clipped by 2 bases and J by 0 bases, with 23 bases between them. CDR3 size: 20 residues. This CDR3 reads CASSLVLLGTGAYSNQPQHF. CDR3 in DNA: TGTGCCAGCAGTTTAGTCTTGCTGGGCACCGGAGCCTATAGCAATCAGCCCCAGCATTTT.